This passage covers 8 T cell receptor beta chains from one sample sequenced in a study of somatic mutations in cytotoxic T cells in rheumatoid arthritis. Measured with immunoSEQ multiplex PCR; TCRdb has only the in-frame clones, and not every one. The sample has under 20,000 clones, around 85% seen once. What was sequenced was CD8+ T cells sorted from blood. Receptors originate from a woman aged 40 to 49 with rheumatoid arthritis.

This clone was recorded once. The chain is built from TRBV21-1 and TRBJ1-5; the DNA was not used to check the table's D call, TRBD1. TRBV21-1 corresponds to a pseudogene. The CDR3 runs to 17 residues. CDR3 nucleotide sequence: TGTGCCAGCAGCAGACGACAGTGCCCTCGGCTGCGGCAGCCCCAGCATTTT. Translated: CASSRRQCPRLRQPQHF.

The chain joins TRBV7-9 to TRBJ1-2; 7 bases map to TRBD1. This CDR3 is 15 amino acids long. V lost 1 base to trimming and J lost 5 bases; unmatched junction nucleotides: 7. Germline lookup yields CDR1 SEHNR and CDR2 FQNEAQ (reference sequence). The CDR3: CASSLEGQILYGYTF. For the CDR3, the DNA is TGTGCCAGCAGCTTAGAGGGACAGATATTATATGGCTACACCTTC. Supplemented by reference TRBV7-9 and TRBJ1-2, the full variable domain reads DTGVSQNPRHKITKRGQNVTFRCDPISEHNRLYWYRQTLGQGPEFLTYFQNEAQLEKSRLLSDRFSAERPKGSFSTLEIQRTEQGDSAMYLCASSLEGQILYGYTFGSGTRLTVV.

The chain has TRBV29-1 and TRBJ2-2, with 10 bases fitting TRBD1. CDR1 SQVTM and CDR2 ANQGSEA come from the germline V gene. Trimming at V came to 7 bases and at J to 5 bases, leaving 13 bases not matched to a gene. The CDR3 has 16 residues. The CDR3 coding sequence is TGCAGCGACCGAAAAAATGGGGACAGGGGAACCGGGGAGCTGTTTTTT. This translates into CSDRKNGDRGTGELFF.

The chain is built from TRBV5-1 and TRBJ2-2, with 15 bases matching TRBD2. V gave up 3 bases and J gave up 2 bases; unmatched junction bases: 11. The germline V gene encodes CDR1 SGHRS and CDR2 YFSETQ. The CDR3 extends over 20 amino acids. The CDR3 loop reads CASSSGLAGGSRGNTGELFF. CDR3 DNA: TGCGCCAGCAGCTCTGGACTAGCGGGGGGGTCCCGAGGTAACACCGGGGAGCTGTTTTTT.

The gene calls are TRBV7-9 and TRBJ2-7; D is unresolved. The V end lost 1 base, the J end lost 4 bases, and 5 bases lay between the germline ends. The CDR3 has 12 residues. Germline CDR1 is SEHNR and CDR2 is FQNEAQ (reference sequence). CDR3 amino acids: CASSLVSYEQYF. In DNA form, the CDR3 reads TGTGCCAGCAGCTTAGTGAGTTACGAGCAGTACTTC.

The V and J genes are TRBV27 and TRBJ2-6; TRBD1 is a possible D gene (6 bases). CDR1 and CDR2 from the germline V gene are MNHEY and SMNVEV (reference sequence). This CDR3 contains 18 residues. The germline V and J ends were trimmed by 5 bases and 0 bases, with 17 bases remaining between them. CDR3 residues: CASSDGQTLYSGANVLTF. The CDR3 DNA reads TGTGCCAGCAGTGACGGACAGACGCTGTACTCTGGGGCCAACGTCCTGACTTTC.

Worth noting for this clone: A junction end diverges from the germline sequence, so it may reflect a read error. The J gene is TRBJ2-5, the V gene TRBV6-5; D not certain. The germline CDR1 and CDR2 sequences are MNHEY and SVGAGI. The CDR3 length is 13 residues. The CDR3 protein is CASGYGNQETQYF. The CDR3 DNA reads TGTGCCAGCGGTTACGGCAACCAAGAGACCCAGTACTTC.

V gene TRBV9 combines with J gene TRBJ2-1; 8 bases agree with TRBD2. CDR3 length: 15 amino acids. Trimming removed 7 bases from V and 9 bases from J; junction bases left unmatched: 15. The V gene's germline CDR1 is SGDLS and CDR2 YYNGEE. The CDR3 reads CASFPSPGLEVEQFF. DNA for the CDR3: TGTGCCAGCTTCCCCTCTCCGGGACTAGAAGTTGAGCAGTTCTTC.